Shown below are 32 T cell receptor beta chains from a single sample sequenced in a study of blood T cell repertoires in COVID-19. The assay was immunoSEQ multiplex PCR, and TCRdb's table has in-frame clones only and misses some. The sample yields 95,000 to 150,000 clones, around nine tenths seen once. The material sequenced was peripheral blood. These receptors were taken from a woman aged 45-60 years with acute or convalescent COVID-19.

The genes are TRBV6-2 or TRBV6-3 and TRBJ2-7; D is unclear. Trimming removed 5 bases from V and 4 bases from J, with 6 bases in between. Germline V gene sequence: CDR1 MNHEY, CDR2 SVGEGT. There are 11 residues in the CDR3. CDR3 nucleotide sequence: TGTGCCAGCAGTCCCGCGTACGAGCAGTACTTC. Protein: CASSPAYEQYF.

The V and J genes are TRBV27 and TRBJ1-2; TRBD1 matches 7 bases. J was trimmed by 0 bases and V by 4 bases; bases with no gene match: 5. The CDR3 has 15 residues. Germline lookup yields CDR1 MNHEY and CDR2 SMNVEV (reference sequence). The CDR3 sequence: CASSSWTGSNYGYTF. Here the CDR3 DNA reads TGTGCCAGCAGTTCGTGGACAGGATCTAACTATGGCTACACCTTC.

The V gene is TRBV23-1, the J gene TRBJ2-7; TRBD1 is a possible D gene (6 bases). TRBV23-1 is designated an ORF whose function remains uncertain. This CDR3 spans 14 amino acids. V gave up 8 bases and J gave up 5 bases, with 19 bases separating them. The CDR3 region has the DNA TGCGCCAGCCGCCCCCCACGGACAGAGGACGAGCAGTACTTC. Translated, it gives CASRPPRTEDEQYF.

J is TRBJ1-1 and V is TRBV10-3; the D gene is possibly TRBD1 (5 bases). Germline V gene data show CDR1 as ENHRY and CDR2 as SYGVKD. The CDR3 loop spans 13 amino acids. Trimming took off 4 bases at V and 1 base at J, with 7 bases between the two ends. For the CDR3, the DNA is TGTGCCATCAGTGGAGGACAGAACACTGAAGCTTTCTTT. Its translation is CAISGGQNTEAFF.

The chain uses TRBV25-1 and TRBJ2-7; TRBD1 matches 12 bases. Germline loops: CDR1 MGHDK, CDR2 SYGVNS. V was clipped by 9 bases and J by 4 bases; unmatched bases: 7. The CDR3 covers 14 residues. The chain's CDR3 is CASQRDRGQYEQYF. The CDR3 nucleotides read TGTGCCAGTCAACGGGACAGGGGGCAGTACGAGCAGTACTTC.

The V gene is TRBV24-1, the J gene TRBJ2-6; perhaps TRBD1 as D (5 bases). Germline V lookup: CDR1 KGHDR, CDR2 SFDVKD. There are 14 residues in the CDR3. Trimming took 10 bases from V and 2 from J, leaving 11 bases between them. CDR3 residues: CATQGAAGANVLTF. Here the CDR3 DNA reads TGTGCCACTCAGGGTGCTGCTGGGGCCAACGTCCTGACTTTC.

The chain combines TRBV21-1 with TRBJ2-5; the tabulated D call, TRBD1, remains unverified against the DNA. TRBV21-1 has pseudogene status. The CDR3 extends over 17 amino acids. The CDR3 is CASSTKGGTGLQETQYF. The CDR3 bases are TGTGCCAGCAGCACCAAGGGGGGGACAGGGTTACAAGAGACCCAGTACTTC.

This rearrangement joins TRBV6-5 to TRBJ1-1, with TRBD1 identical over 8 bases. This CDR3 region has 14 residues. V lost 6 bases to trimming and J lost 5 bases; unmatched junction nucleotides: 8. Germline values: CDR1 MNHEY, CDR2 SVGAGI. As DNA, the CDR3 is TGTGCCAGCAGACGGCAGGGGGCGAGAACTGAAGCTTTCTTT. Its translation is CASRRQGARTEAFF.

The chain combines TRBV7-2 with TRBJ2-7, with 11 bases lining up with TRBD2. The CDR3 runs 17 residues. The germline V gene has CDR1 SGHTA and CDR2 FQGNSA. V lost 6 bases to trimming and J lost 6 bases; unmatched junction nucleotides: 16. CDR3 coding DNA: TGTGCCAGCAGTCTGCTGGGGCTAGCGGGAGGAATTAGCGAGCAGTACTTC. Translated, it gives CASSLLGLAGGISEQYF.

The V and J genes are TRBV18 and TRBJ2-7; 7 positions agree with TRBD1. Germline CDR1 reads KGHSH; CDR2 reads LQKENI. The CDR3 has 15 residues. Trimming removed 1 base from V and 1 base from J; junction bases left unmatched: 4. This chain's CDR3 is CASSPRGTASYEQYF. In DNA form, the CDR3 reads TGTGCCAGCTCACCACGGGGGACAGCGTCCTACGAGCAGTACTTC.

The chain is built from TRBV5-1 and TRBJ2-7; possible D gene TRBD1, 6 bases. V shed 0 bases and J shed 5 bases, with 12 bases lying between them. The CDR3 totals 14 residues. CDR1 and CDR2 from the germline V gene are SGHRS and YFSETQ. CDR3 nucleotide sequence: TGCGCCAGCAGCTTGGCTCTGGGGGCGGACGAGCAGTACTTC. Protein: CASSLALGADEQYF. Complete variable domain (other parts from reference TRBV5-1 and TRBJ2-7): KAGVTQTPRYLIKTRGQQVTLSCSPISGHRSVSWYQQTPGQGLQFLFEYFSETQRNKGNFPGRFSGRQFSNSRSEMNVSTLELGDSALYLCASSLALGADEQYFGPGTRLTVT.

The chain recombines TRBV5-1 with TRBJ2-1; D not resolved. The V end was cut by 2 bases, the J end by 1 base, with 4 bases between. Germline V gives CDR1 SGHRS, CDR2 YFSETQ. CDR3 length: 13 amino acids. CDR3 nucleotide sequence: TGCGCCAGCAGCTTAGCATCCTACAATGAGCAGTTCTTC. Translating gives CASSLASYNEQFF.

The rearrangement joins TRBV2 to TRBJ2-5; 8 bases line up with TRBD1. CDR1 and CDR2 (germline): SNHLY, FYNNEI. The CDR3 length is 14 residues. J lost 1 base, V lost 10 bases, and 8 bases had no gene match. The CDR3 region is CATSKGQAQETQYF. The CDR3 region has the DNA TGTGCCACCTCCAAGGGACAGGCCCAAGAGACCCAGTACTTC.

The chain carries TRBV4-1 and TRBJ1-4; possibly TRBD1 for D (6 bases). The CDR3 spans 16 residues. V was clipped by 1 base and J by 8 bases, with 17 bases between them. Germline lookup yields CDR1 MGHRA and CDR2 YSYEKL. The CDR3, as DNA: TGCGCCAGCAGCCAAGGGGGGCCGGGGCTTGGCGAAAAACTGTTTTTT. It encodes CASSQGGPGLGEKLFF.

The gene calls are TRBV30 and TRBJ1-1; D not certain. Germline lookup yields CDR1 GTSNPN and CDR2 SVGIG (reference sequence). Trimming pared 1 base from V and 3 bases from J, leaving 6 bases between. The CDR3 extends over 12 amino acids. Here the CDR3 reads CAWSDGYTEAFF. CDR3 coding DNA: TGTGCCTGGAGTGACGGTTACACTGAAGCTTTCTTT.

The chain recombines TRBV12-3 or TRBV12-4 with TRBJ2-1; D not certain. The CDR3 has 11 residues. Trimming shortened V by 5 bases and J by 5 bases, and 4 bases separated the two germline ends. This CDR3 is CASSPHNEQFF. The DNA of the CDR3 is TGTGCCAGCAGTCCTCACAATGAGCAGTTCTTC.

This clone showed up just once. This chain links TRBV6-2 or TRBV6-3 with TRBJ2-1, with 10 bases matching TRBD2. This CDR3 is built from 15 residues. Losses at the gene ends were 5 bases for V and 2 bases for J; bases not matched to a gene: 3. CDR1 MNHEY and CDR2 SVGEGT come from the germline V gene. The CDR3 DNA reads TGTGCCAGCAGTAAGCTAGCGGGGGCCTACAATGAGCAGTTCTTC. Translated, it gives CASSKLAGAYNEQFF.

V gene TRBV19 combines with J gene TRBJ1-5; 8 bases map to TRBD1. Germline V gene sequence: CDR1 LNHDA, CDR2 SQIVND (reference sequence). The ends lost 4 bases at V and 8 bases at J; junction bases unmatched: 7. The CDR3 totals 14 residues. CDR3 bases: TGTGCCAGTAGTACCCCAGGGGGCCAAGAGCCCCAGCATTTT. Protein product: CASSTPGGQEPQHF.

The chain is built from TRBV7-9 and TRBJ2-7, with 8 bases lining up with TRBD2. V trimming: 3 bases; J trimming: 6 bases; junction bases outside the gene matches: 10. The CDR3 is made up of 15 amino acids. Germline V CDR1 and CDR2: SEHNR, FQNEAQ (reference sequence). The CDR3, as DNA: TGTGCCAGCAGCTTTTCAGCGGGAGAGTCGTCCGAGCAGTACTTC. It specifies CASSFSAGESSEQYF. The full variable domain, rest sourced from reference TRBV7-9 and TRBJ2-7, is DTGVSQNPRHKITKRGQNVTFRCDPISEHNRLYWYRQTLGQGPEFLTYFQNEAQLEKSRLLSDRFSAERPKGSFSTLEIQRTEQGDSAMYLCASSFSAGESSEQYFGPGTRLTVT.

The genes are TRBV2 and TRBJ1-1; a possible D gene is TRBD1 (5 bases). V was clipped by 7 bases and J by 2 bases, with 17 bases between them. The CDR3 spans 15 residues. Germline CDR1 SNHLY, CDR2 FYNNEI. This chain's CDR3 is CASTQGGARNTEAFF. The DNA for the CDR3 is TGTGCCAGCACCCAAGGAGGGGCAAGAAACACTGAAGCTTTCTTT. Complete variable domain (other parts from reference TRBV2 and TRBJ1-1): EPEVTQTPSHQVTQMGQEVILRCVPISNHLYFYWYRQILGQKVEFLVSFYNNEISEKSEIFDDQFSVERPDGSNFTLKIRSTKLEDSAMYFCASTQGGARNTEAFFGQGTRLTVV.

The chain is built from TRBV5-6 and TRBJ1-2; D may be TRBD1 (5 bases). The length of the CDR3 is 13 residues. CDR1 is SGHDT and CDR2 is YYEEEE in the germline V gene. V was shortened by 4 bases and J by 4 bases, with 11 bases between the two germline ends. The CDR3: CASSSRGSYGYTF. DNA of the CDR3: TGTGCCAGCAGCAGTAGGGGCAGCTATGGCTACACCTTC.

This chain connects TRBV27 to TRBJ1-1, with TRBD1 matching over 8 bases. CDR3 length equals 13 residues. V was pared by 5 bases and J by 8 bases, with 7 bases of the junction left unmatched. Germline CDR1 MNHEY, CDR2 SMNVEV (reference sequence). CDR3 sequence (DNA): TGTGCCAGCAGTGCAGGACAGGGTTCGGAAGCTTTCTTT. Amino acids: CASSAGQGSEAFF.

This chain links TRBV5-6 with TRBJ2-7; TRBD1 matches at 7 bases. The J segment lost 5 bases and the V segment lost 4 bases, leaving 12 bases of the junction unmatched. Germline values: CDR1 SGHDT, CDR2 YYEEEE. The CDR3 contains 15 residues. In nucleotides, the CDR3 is TGTGCCAGCAGCGGGGACAGTGCCTCTTGGGACGAGCAGTACTTC. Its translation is CASSGDSASWDEQYF.

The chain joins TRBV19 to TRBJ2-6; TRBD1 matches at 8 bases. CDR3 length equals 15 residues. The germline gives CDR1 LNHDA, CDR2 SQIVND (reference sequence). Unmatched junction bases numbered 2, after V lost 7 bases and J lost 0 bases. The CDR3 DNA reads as TGTGCCAGTACCCAGGGGGCCTCTGGGGCCAACGTCCTGACTTTC. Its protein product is CASTQGASGANVLTF.

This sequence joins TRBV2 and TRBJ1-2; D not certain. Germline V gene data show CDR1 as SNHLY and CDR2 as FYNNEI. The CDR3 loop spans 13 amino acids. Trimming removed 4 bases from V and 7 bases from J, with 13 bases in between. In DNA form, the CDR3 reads TGTGCCAGCAGTGCTTATGGGGAGAGTGGCTACACCTTC. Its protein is CASSAYGESGYTF.

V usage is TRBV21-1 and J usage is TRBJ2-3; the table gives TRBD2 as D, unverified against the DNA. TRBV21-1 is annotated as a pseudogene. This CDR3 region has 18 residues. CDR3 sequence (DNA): TGTGCCAGCAGGATGGGTTTGACGAGGAACCAAAGGACAGATACGCAGTATTTT. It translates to CASRMGLTRNQRTDTQYF.

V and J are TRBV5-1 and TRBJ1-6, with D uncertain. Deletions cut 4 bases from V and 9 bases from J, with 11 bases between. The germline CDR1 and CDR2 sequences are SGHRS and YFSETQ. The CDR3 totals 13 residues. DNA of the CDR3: TGCGCCAGCAGCCCCCTGAGTACTTCACCCCTCCACTTT. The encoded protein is CASSPLSTSPLHF. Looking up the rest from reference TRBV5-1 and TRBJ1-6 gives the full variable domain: KAGVTQTPRYLIKTRGQQVTLSCSPISGHRSVSWYQQTPGQGLQFLFEYFSETQRNKGNFPGRFSGRQFSNSRSEMNVSTLELGDSALYLCASSPLSTSPLHFGNGTRLTVT.

The CDR3 DNA is TGTGCCAGTATCCCGGACAGGTGGGCTCATGGCTACACCTTC. Translation gives CASIPDRWAHGYTF. The rearrangement links TRBV19 to TRBJ1-2, with 7 nucleotides matching TRBD1. The CDR3 length is 14 residues. From germline, CDR1 is LNHDA and CDR2 SQIVND (reference sequence). The V gene end was trimmed by 7 bases and the J gene end by 6 bases; junction bases not matched to a gene: 11.

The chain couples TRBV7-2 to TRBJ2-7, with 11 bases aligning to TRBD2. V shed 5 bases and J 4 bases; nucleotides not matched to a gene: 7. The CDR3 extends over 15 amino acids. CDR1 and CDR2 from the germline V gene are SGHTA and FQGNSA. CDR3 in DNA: TGTGCCAGCAGCGCGGGACTAGCGGACCTATACGAGCAGTACTTC. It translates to CASSAGLADLYEQYF.

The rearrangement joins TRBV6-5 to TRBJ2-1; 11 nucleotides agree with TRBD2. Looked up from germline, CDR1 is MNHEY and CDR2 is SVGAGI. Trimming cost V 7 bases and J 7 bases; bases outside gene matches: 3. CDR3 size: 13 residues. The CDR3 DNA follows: TGTGCCAGCACCGTAGCGGGGGGGAATGAGCAGTTCTTC. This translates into CASTVAGGNEQFF.

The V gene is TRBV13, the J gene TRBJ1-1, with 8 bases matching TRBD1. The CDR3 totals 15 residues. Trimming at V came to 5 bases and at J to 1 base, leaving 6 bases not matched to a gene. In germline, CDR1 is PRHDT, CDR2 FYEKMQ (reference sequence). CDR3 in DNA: TGTGCCAGCAGCCCACCGACAGGGGCGAACACTGAAGCTTTCTTT. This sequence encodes CASSPPTGANTEAFF.

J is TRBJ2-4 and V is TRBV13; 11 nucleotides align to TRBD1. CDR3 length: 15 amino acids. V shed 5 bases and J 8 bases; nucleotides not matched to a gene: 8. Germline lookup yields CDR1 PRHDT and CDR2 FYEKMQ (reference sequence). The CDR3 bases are TGTGCCAGCAGCCCGGGACAGGGGGAAGGGGACATTCAGTACTTC. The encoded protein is CASSPGQGEGDIQYF.